The clone carrying this T cell receptor (beta chain) occurred a few times. The data were obtained in a study of PD-L1 blockade in urothelial cancer. Overall study: Males with urothelial cancer arising in the bladder constituted most of the roughly 30 patients.

Assay used: immunoSEQ multiplex PCR; TCRdb lists only in-frame clones, some missing. The table records about 74,000 clones, 80% to 85% of them present only once. Germline V gives CDR1 MNHNY, CDR2 SVGAGI (reference sequence). The CDR3 runs 15 residues. Trimming removed 7 bases from V and 5 bases from J; junction bases left unmatched: 11. The sequence was obtained from a man aged 65 to 79 with urothelial cancer. The rearrangement joins TRBV6-6 to TRBJ1-5; 7 bases are a match to TRBD1. This specimen consisted of PBMCs, obtained around atezolizumab (anti-PD-L1) treatment. CDR3 protein: CASTFTGVQHQPQHF. DNA of the CDR3: TGTGCCAGCACCTTTACAGGGGTCCAGCATCAGCCCCAGCATTTT.